Below, 32 T cell receptor beta chains from the same sample are listed, as sequenced in a study of T cell repertoires in cytomegalovirus infection. Via MiXCR, TCRdb re-called the reads, giving one row per CDR3 protein. The data contain 200,000 to 250,000 distinct CDR3 sequences, roughly 6.5% of them singletons. Sequencing was performed on PBMCs. The receptors were sampled from a human donor in good health (CMV status not recorded). Some clones in this sample may be carry-over from other donors' samples.

This clonotype occurred many times. This rearrangement joins TRBV7-2 to TRBJ1-2; D possibly corresponds to TRBD1 (6 bases). V was shortened by 2 bases and J by 3 bases, with 13 bases between the two germline ends. The CDR3 totals 15 residues. The germline CDR1 and CDR2 sequences are SGHTA and FQGNSA. The CDR3 DNA reads TGTGCCAGCAGCTTAAAACAAGGGGGGGACTATGGCTACACCTTC. Translating it yields CASSLKQGGDYGYTF.

This clonotype was detected a few times. V is TRBV28 and J is TRBJ1-1; the D is unclear. Looked up from germline, CDR1 is MDHEN and CDR2 is SYDVKM. V was shortened by 10 bases and J by 4 bases, with 22 bases between the two germline ends. CDR3 length equals 15 residues. CDR3: CATQRGTEFGTEAFF. CDR3 nucleotides: TGTGCCACGCAACGGGGTACGGAGTTCGGCACTGAAGCTTTCTTT.

The chain couples TRBV12-3 or TRBV12-4 to TRBJ2-7, with unresolved D. The CDR3 has 12 amino acids. The germline V and J ends were trimmed by 2 bases and 5 bases, with 7 bases remaining between them. Written as DNA, the CDR3 is TGTGCCAGCAGTTTATCCGGACACGAGCAGTACTTC. The encoded protein is CASSLSGHEQYF.

This clonotype has ten or more counts. The CDR3 spells CSVEVGQNRMNTEAFF. The CDR3 nucleotides are TGCAGCGTTGAAGTCGGACAAAATCGAATGAACACTGAAGCTTTCTTT. The chain carries TRBV29-1 and TRBJ1-1; weak D call: TRBD1 (5 bases). Germline V gene lookup returns CDR1 SQVTM and CDR2 ANQGSEA. CDR3 length: 16 amino acids. V lost 1 base and J lost 0, with 15 bases in between.

This clonotype was observed at least ten times. The V and J genes are TRBV4-1 and TRBJ2-4, with TRBD1 as a possible D gene (5 bases). V gave up 4 bases and J gave up 8 bases, with 15 bases separating them. This CDR3 is 14 amino acids long. CDR1 MGHRA and CDR2 YSYEKL come from the germline V gene. CDR3 in DNA: TGCGCCAGCAGCCCTTCCAGGGTAGAGGACATTCAGTACTTC. Translating gives CASSPSRVEDIQYF.

This clonotype was observed a handful of times. J is TRBJ2-7 and V is TRBV20-1, with a possible D match to TRBD1 (6 bases). Per germline, CDR1 DFQATT and CDR2 SNEGSKA (reference sequence). This CDR3 comprises 14 residues. Trimming removed 1 base from V and 4 bases from J, with 14 bases in between. This CDR3 is CSARGPRGPYEQYF. Written as DNA, the CDR3 is TGCAGTGCTAGAGGCCCCAGGGGACCATACGAGCAGTACTTC.

This clonotype was recorded many times. The chain has TRBV2 and TRBJ2-5; 7 positions agree with TRBD2. V shed 6 bases and J 4 bases; nucleotides not matched to a gene: 5. This CDR3 contains 13 residues. Germline values: CDR1 SNHLY, CDR2 FYNNEI. The CDR3 protein is CASSGTNAETQYF. DNA of the CDR3: TGTGCCAGCAGCGGGACTAATGCAGAGACCCAGTACTTC.

This clonotype was seen repeatedly, ten times or more. This chain uses TRBV20-1 with TRBJ2-7, with unresolved D. Between the trimmed V and J ends, which lost 6 bases and 3 bases, there was a span of 21 bases. This CDR3 contains 15 residues. CDR1 and CDR2 (germline): DFQATT, SNEGSKA (reference sequence). This chain's CDR3 is CSATALERPVYEQYF. CDR3 in DNA: TGCAGTGCCACGGCCCTAGAGAGACCGGTCTACGAGCAGTACTTC.

Ten or more counts support this clonotype. The chain combines TRBV7-2 with TRBJ2-5; D is uncertain. This CDR3 has 12 amino acids. Germline V lookup: CDR1 SGHTA, CDR2 FQGNSA. Trimming took 5 bases from V and 7 from J, leaving 11 bases between them. The CDR3 coding sequence is TGTGCCAGCAGCCCCCCCCCCGGGACCCAGTACTTC. Protein: CASSPPPGTQYF.

This clonotype was seen ten or more times. The chain has TRBV5-6 and TRBJ2-5; TRBD1 matches 10 bases. V lost 6 bases, J lost 2 bases, and 4 bases stayed unmatched. Germline V lookup: CDR1 SGHDT, CDR2 YYEEEE. This CDR3 has 14 amino acids. The CDR3 DNA follows: TGTGCCAGCAAGGGACAGGGGAGACAAGAGACCCAGTACTTC. It encodes CASKGQGRQETQYF.

This clonotype was seen at least ten times. CDR3 protein: CASSRDHTEAFF. In DNA, the CDR3 is TGTGCCAGCTCTAGGGATCACACTGAAGCTTTCTTT. The chain carries TRBV7-2 and TRBJ1-1; D remains unclear. V shed 8 bases and J shed 3 bases, with 10 bases lying between them. The CDR3 loop spans 12 amino acids. Germline CDR1 is SGHTA and CDR2 is FQGNSA.

In the case of this clonotype: The junction departs from the called germline gene at one end, perhaps through a read error. The chain is built from TRBV20-1 and TRBJ1-4; D is undetermined. The CDR3 is 17 amino acids. Germline assignment: CDR1 DFQATT and CDR2 SNEGSKA (reference sequence). In nucleotides, the CDR3 is TGCAGTGCTAGAGATCTTCGGGCAGTACCAACTAATGGAAAACTGTTTTTT. Its protein is CSARDLRAVPTNGKLFF.

At least ten counts were recorded for this clonotype. This sequence joins TRBV7-3 and TRBJ1-1; the match to TRBD1 covers 8 bases. Trimming removed 2 bases from V and 3 bases from J; junction bases left unmatched: 5. The CDR3 totals 15 residues. In germline, CDR1 is SGHTA, CDR2 FQGTGA. CDR3 nucleotides: TGTGCCAGCAGCTTATCTCCAGGGGGCTACACTGAAGCTTTCTTT. Its protein is CASSLSPGGYTEAFF.

Only a few counts were recorded for this clonotype. The chain employs TRBV7-9 and TRBJ1-4, with 7 nucleotides matching TRBD1. CDR3 size: 15 residues. V shed 1 base and J 7 bases; nucleotides not matched to a gene: 6. Germline V CDR1 and CDR2: SEHNR, FQNEAQ (reference sequence). CDR3 DNA sequence: TGTGCCAGCAGCTTAGGACAGGGTTACGGTGAAAAACTGTTTTTT. Translation: CASSLGQGYGEKLFF.

There are a few counts of this clonotype. V and J are TRBV6-2 or TRBV6-3 and TRBJ2-2, with 10 bases identical to TRBD1. This CDR3 comprises 16 residues. Trimming at V came to 6 bases and at J to 6 bases, leaving 10 bases not matched to a gene. Germline loops: CDR1 MNHEY, CDR2 SVGEGT. In DNA, the CDR3 is TGTGCCAGCAGACGACAGGGGGCCTCGGACGCCGGGGAGCTGTTTTTT. It translates to CASRRQGASDAGELFF.

This clonotype was seen many times. V usage is TRBV27 and J usage is TRBJ2-3; unclear D gene. V dropped 0 bases and J dropped 2 bases, with 9 bases sitting between them. The germline CDR1 and CDR2 sequences are MNHEY and SMNVEV (reference sequence). The CDR3 covers 15 residues. The CDR3 sequence is CASSLSRLNTDTQYF. The CDR3 bases are TGTGCCAGCAGTTTATCAAGGCTGAACACAGATACGCAGTATTTT.

This clonotype was detected ten times or more. The chain couples TRBV6-6 to TRBJ2-7, with 7 bases identical to TRBD1. Per germline, CDR1 MNHNY and CDR2 SVGAGI (reference sequence). The V gene end was trimmed by 6 bases and the J gene end by 6 bases; junction bases not matched to a gene: 20. This CDR3 has 17 residues. The CDR3 DNA sequence: TGTGCCAGCAGCCTACAGGGGACCACGACCTCCTACTCCGAGCAGTACTTC. Translated: CASSLQGTTTSYSEQYF.

This clonotype was counted only a few times. The V call is TRBV20-1, the J call TRBJ1-6; 8 positions agree with TRBD1. Germline V lookup: CDR1 DFQATT, CDR2 SNEGSKA (reference sequence). Losses at the gene ends were 1 base for V and 8 bases for J; bases not matched to a gene: 7. This CDR3 has 15 amino acids. Here the CDR3 DNA reads TGCAGTGCTAGAGGAGGGGCAGGGGGCGATTCACCCCTCCACTTT. This translates into CSARGGAGGDSPLHF.

This clonotype was seen ten or more times. The rearrangement links TRBV6-2 or TRBV6-3 to TRBJ2-5, with a possible D match to TRBD2 (5 bases). There are 13 residues in the CDR3. Germline CDR1 and CDR2: MNHEY and SVGEGT. Between the trimmed V and J ends, which lost 5 bases and 4 bases, there was a span of 11 bases. CDR3 nucleotides: TGTGCCAGCAGTCGAGGGTCGAGAGAGACCCAGTACTTC. Residues: CASSRGSRETQYF.

The table lists this clonotype with many counts. This chain links TRBV29-1 with TRBJ2-4; TRBD1 is a possible D gene (5 bases). CDR3 size: 13 residues. The germline V gene has CDR1 SQVTM and CDR2 ANQGSEA. V lost 2 bases and J 8 bases, leaving 13 bases between the germline ends. The DNA of the CDR3 is TGCAGCGTTGAAAGCCAGGGTAGGGACATTCAGTACTTC. This translates into CSVESQGRDIQYF.

In its sample, this clonotype was seen many times. The V gene is TRBV7-2, the J gene TRBJ1-5; D is undetermined. The CDR3 contains 14 residues. The V and J ends lost 5 bases and 6 bases respectively, with 14 bases between them. The V gene's germline CDR1 is SGHTA and CDR2 FQGNSA. DNA of the CDR3: TGTGCCAGCAGCCCCAAAGATGGAGGTCAGCCCCAGCATTTT. This encodes CASSPKDGGQPQHF.

This clonotype came up many times. The chain has TRBV6-2 or TRBV6-3 and TRBJ2-3, with D possibly matching TRBD1 (6 bases). Between the trimmed V and J ends, which lost 4 bases and 0 bases, there was a span of 14 bases. Germline values: CDR1 MNHEY, CDR2 SVGEGT. The length of the CDR3 is 16 residues. CDR3 residues: CASSFWGRTSTDTQYF. DNA of the CDR3: TGTGCCAGCAGTTTCTGGGGGCGTACTAGCACAGATACGCAGTATTTT.

This clonotype showed up many times. This rearrangement joins TRBV12-3 or TRBV12-4 to TRBJ2-5; D possibly uses TRBD1 or TRBD2 (5 bases each). The CDR3 is 16 amino acids. Between the trimmed V and J ends, which lost 4 bases and 5 bases, there was a span of 20 bases. The CDR3 loop reads CASSSPKGTVPETQYF. The CDR3 DNA reads TGTGCCAGCAGTTCCCCTAAGGGGACGGTTCCTGAGACCCAGTACTTC.

The table lists this clonotype with many counts. J is TRBJ2-1 and V is TRBV3-1, with TRBD2 identical over 8 bases. J was trimmed by 3 bases and V by 4 bases; bases with no gene match: 5. The CDR3 runs to 15 residues. The germline V gene has CDR1 LGHDT and CDR2 YNNKEL (reference sequence). The CDR3 bases are TGTGCCAGCAGCCTCCGGGGGGGGGACTACAATGAGCAGTTCTTC. Translation: CASSLRGGDYNEQFF.

Many counts were recorded for this clonotype. The chain is built from TRBV7-2 and TRBJ1-6, with 7 positions matching TRBD1. Losses at the gene ends were 8 bases for V and 6 bases for J; bases not matched to a gene: 7. Germline assignment: CDR1 SGHTA and CDR2 FQGNSA. The length of the CDR3 is 14 residues. The DNA of the CDR3 is TGTGCCAGCCGACTGGGACAGCCTAATTCACCCCTCCACTTT. Protein product: CASRLGQPNSPLHF. Combining the CDR3 with reference TRBV7-2 and TRBJ1-6 gives the whole variable domain GAGVSQSPSNKVTEKGKDVELRCDPISGHTALYWYRQSLGQGLEFLIYFQGNSAPDKSGLPSDRFSAERTGGSVSTLTIQRTQQEDSAVYLCASRLGQPNSPLHFGNGTRLTVT.

This clonotype has a count of ten or more. The gene calls are TRBV4-3 and TRBJ2-2, with D possibly being TRBD2 (5 bases). Per the germline V gene, CDR1 is LGHNA and CDR2 is YSLEER. Trimming took 1 base from V and 7 from J, leaving 10 bases between them. The CDR3 sequence is 14 residues long. The CDR3 coding sequence is TGCGCCAGCAGCCAAGTTTGGAGGAGCGGGGAGCTGTTTTTT. It encodes CASSQVWRSGELFF.

The V gene is TRBV11-2, the J gene TRBJ1-3; D not resolved. This CDR3 is 16 amino acids long. V lost 6 bases and J 0 bases, leaving 15 bases between the germline ends. In germline, CDR1 is SGHAT, CDR2 FQNNGV. The DNA of the CDR3 is TGTGCCAGCAGTTTGAAGCCCGGCAACTCTGGAAACACCATATATTTT. Translated, it gives CASSLKPGNSGNTIYF.

This clonotype was recorded many times. V usage is TRBV7-8 and J usage is TRBJ2-3, with TRBD2 matching 7 bases. The CDR3 contains 15 residues. The ends lost 5 bases at V and 3 bases at J; junction bases unmatched: 8. From germline, CDR1 is SGHVS and CDR2 FQNEAQ. The CDR3 reads CASSRTRTRTDTQYF. The CDR3 nucleotides are TGTGCCAGCAGCCGGACTAGAACTAGGACAGATACGCAGTATTTT.

This clonotype was counted ten times or more. Here the CDR3 reads CASTTGVAGGDEQYF. The DNA for the CDR3 is TGTGCCAGCACCACGGGGGTGGCAGGGGGCGACGAGCAGTACTTC. The chain links TRBV6-6 to TRBJ2-7, with 8 bases lining up with TRBD1. The V and J ends lost 7 bases and 5 bases, in that order; junction bases with no gene match: 13. Per germline, CDR1 MNHNY and CDR2 SVGAGI (reference sequence). The CDR3 has 15 residues.

This clonotype was seen at least ten times. V usage is TRBV10-1 and J usage is TRBJ2-7, with 9 positions matching TRBD1. The CDR3 is 15 amino acids. The germline CDR1 and CDR2 sequences are WNHNN and SYGVQD (reference sequence). V shed 4 bases, J shed 3 bases, and the junction held 7 bases outside the gene matches. The DNA of the CDR3 is TGCGCCAGCAGTGCACTCCCGGGACAGGGCTACGAGCAGTACTTC. Translated: CASSALPGQGYEQYF.

This clonotype has a handful of counts. The chain links TRBV29-1 to TRBJ2-1; 15 bases line up with TRBD2. Germline V lookup: CDR1 SQVTM, CDR2 ANQGSEA. The CDR3 runs to 18 residues. With V trimmed by 3 bases and J by 0 bases, 6 bases remained unmatched. The CDR3 loop is CSVEGLAGGQSSYNEQFF. In nucleotides, the CDR3 is TGCAGCGTTGAGGGACTAGCGGGGGGCCAGAGCTCCTACAATGAGCAGTTCTTC.

The table lists this clonotype with a few counts. The chain couples TRBV29-1 to TRBJ2-7; 10 bases align to TRBD1. V lost 1 base, J lost 4 bases, and 4 bases stayed unmatched. The CDR3 consists of 14 residues. Germline V gene lookup returns CDR1 SQVTM and CDR2 ANQGSEA. This CDR3 is CSVEGGQGLYEQYF. The DNA of the CDR3 is TGCAGCGTTGAAGGGGGACAGGGGTTATACGAGCAGTACTTC.